The T cell receptor beta chain described here comes from a study of CD8 T cells in ankylosing spondylitis. The study's findings and limits: It appeared that ankylosing spondylitis blood was characterized by a TCR beta motif of several highly homologous variants.

With regard to this clonotype: The target antigen is unknown. Sequence at one end of the junction differs from germline and may be a read error.

The germline V gene encodes CDR1 LGHNA and CDR2 YSLEER. The CDR3 has 15 amino acids. Each CDR3 protein gets one entry after TCRdb re-called the 5' RACE reads with MiXCR. The sample includes about 150,000 distinct CDR3 sequences, under 45% of them seen just once. This chain joins TRBV4-3 and TRBJ1-2; tentatively, D is TRBD1 (5 bases). Sample: synovial fluid, either unsorted or a sorted T cell fraction (not recorded which). The sequence was obtained from a male donor with ankylosing spondylitis. The CDR3 sequence is CASSQAQGTNFGYTF. CDR3 bases: TGCGCCAGCAGCCAAGCCCAGGGAACTAACTTTGGCTACACCTTC.